This TCR beta chain was identified in a study of blood T cell repertoires in COVID-19. Germline assignment: CDR1 MDHEN and CDR2 SYDVKM. V shed 2 bases and J shed 0 bases, with 4 bases lying between them. CDR3 length equals 14 residues. Sequenced by immunoSEQ multiplex PCR; TCRdb stores in-frame clones only, minus some. The sample shows hundreds of thousands of clones, about nine tenths of them seen only once. The rearrangement links TRBV28 to TRBJ2-2; no firm D call. The clonotype comes from a woman in her sixties or seventies with COVID-19, enrolled during active disease. The sequenced material came from peripheral blood. CDR3 region: CASSLTANTGELFF. The CDR3 DNA reads as TGTGCCAGCAGTTTAACAGCGAACACCGGGGAGCTGTTTTTT.